This TCR beta chain appears in the sequencing data of a study of long-term antiretroviral therapy in people with HIV. Sequencing relied on immunoSEQ assay v3.0, run at survey level. Profiling relied on immunoSEQ multiplex PCR, and the TCRdb table lists in-frame clones only, not all of them. The sample yields about 25,000 clones, about 83% seen once. The germline CDR1 and CDR2 sequences are MNHEY and SMNVEV (reference sequence). The CDR3 consists of 12 residues. Trimming removed 5 bases from V and 4 bases from J, with 8 bases in between. This clone was found a few times. The chain carries TRBV27 and TRBJ1-2; no clear D. This sequence was found in a man aged 18 to 30 with HIV. This specimen was unsorted PBMCs, taken 3 years after starting antiretroviral therapy. The CDR3 DNA follows: TGTGCCAGCAGTGAGTCCGGCTATGGCTACACCTTC. Its translation is CASSESGYGYTF.